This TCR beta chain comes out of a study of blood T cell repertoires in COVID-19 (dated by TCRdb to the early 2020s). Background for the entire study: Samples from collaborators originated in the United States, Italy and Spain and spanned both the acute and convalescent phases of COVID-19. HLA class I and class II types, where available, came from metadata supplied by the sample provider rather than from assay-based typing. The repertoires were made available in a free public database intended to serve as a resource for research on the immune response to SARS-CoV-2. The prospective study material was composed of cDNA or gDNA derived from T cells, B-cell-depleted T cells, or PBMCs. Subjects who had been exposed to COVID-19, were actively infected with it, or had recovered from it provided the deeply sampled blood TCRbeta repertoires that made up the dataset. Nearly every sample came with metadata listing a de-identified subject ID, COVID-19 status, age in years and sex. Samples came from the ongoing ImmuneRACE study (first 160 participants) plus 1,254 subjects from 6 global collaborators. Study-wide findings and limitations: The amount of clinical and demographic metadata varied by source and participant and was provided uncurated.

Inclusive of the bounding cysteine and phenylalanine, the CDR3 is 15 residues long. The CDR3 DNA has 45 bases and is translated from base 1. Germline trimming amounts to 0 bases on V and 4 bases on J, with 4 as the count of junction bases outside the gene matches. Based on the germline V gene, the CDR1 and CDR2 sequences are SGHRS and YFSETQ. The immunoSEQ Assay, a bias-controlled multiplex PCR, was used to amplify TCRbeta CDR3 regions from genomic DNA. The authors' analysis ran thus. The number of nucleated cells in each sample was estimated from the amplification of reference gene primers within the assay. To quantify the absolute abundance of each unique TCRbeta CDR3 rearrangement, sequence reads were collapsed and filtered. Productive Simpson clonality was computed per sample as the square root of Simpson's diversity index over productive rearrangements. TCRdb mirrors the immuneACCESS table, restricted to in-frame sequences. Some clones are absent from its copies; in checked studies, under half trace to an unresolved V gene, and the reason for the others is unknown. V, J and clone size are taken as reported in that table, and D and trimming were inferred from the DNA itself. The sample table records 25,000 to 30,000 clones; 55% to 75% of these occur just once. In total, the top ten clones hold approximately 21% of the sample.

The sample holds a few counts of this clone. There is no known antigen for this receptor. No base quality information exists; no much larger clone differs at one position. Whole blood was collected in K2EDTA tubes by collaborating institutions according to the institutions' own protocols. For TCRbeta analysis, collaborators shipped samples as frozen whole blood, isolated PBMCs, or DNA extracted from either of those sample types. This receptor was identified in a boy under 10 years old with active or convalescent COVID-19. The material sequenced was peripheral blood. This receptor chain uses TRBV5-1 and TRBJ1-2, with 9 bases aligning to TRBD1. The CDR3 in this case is CASSLAPGQGYGYTF. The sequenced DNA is TGCGCCAGCAGCTTGGCCCCGGGACAGGGCTATGGCTACACCTTC.